This TCR beta chain was recovered during a study of T cell repertoires in cytomegalovirus infection. At the level of the study: Based on public TCR beta signatures, there were indications of CMV infection and of a matching HLA type.

This clonotype was observed a single time. What it recognizes is unknown. TCRdb redid the calling of the reads with MiXCR, one entry per CDR3 protein. The sample carries about 85,000 distinct CDR3 sequences, 45% to 55% recorded once. Study findings and constraints: Adding up the frequency of public TCR beta families identified people who carried CMV plus the relevant HLA. Within the response measured ex vivo, HLA-C-restricted CMV-specific TCR beta clonotypes were dominant.

The V end was cut by 4 bases, the J end by 10 bases, with 13 bases between. Germline values: CDR1 KGHDR, CDR2 SFDVKD. The CDR3 has 13 residues. V and J are TRBV24-1 and TRBJ2-1; TRBD1 might be the D (6 bases). Source: CD8+ T cells from cultured PBMCs, taken from culture after CMV antigen stimulation. This receptor was taken from a human donor in good health (CMV status not recorded). Some clones in this sample may be carry-over from other donors' samples. The CDR3 spells CATSEKNREEQFF. The CDR3 DNA sequence: TGTGCCACCAGTGAGAAAAACAGGGAAGAGCAGTTCTTC.